These T cell receptor beta chains were read from a single sample in a study of beta chain features in type 1 diabetes. Measured with immunoSEQ multiplex PCR; TCRdb has only the in-frame clones, and not every one. The table has under 55,000 clones, roughly 39% seen once. The specimen was Tregs from blood. These TCRs come from a man aged 25-45 years with type 1 diabetes. CDR3s include the opening cysteine and the closing phenylalanine or tryptophan. The D gene is left open where the match is weak. Expanded clones are given a class, and other clones once, few, many or no size at all.

abundance | j_gene | d_gene | v_gene | CDR3aa | CDR3nt
. | TRBJ2-3 | . | TRBV7-2 | CASSYLAASTDTQYF | TGTGCCAGCAGCTACTTAGCGGCTAGCACAGATACGCAGTATTTT
. | TRBJ1-3 | . | TRBV11-2 | CASSLELRRSSGNTIYF | TGTGCCAGCAGCTTAGAACTACGGCGGTCCTCTGGAAACACCATATATTTT
. | TRBJ2-2 | . | TRBV11-2 | CASSFLAGELFF | TGTGCCAGCAGCTTCTTAGCCGGGGAGCTGTTTTTT
. | TRBJ2-7 | TRBD2 | TRBV6-6 | CASSYSGLAGIYEQYF | TGTGCCAGCAGTTACTCCGGACTAGCGGGGATCTACGAGCAGTACTTC
few | TRBJ1-1 | . | TRBV11-2 | CASSAPGDVRDTEAFF | TGTGCCAGCAGCGCCCCAGGGGATGTAAGGGACACTGAAGCTTTCTTT
. | TRBJ1-5 | . | TRBV18 | CASSPRPTLTGKNQPQHF | TGTGCCAGCTCACCGCGTCCTACTCTAACAGGAAAAAATCAGCCCCAGCATTTT
. | TRBJ2-2 | . | TRBV5-4 | CASSFGRGELFF | TGTGCCAGCAGCTTCGGCCGAGGTGAGCTGTTTTTT
. | TRBJ2-7 | . | TRBV11-2 | CASSMTGSYEQYF | TGTGCCAGCAGCATGACAGGCTCCTACGAGCAGTACTTC
. | TRBJ1-1 | . | TRBV20-1 | CSARGGTEAFF | TGCAGTGCTAGGGGGGGAACTGAAGCTTTCTTT
few | TRBJ2-1 | . | TRBV5-1 | CASSLESPSGINEQFF | TGCGCCAGCAGCTTGGAGAGCCCAAGCGGAATAAATGAGCAGTTCTTC
. | TRBJ2-1 | . | TRBV7-2 | CASSRVSGNEQFF | TGTGCCAGCAGCCGAGTTTCAGGCAATGAGCAGTTCTTC
few | TRBJ2-5 | . | TRBV7-3 | CASSPRGETQYF | TGTGCCAGCAGCCCCCGAGGAGAGACCCAGTACTTC
. | TRBJ2-6 | . | TRBV18 | CASSPGTGANVLTF | TGTGCCAGCTCACCGGGCACTGGGGCCAACGTCCTGACTTTC
few | TRBJ1-1 | . | TRBV7-3 | CASSLTGGQTEAFF | TGTGCCAGCAGCTTAACCGGGGGGCAGACTGAAGCTTTCTTT
. | TRBJ2-1 | . | TRBV7-2 | CASKPGFAYNEQFF | TGTGCCAGCAAGCCGGGATTCGCGTACAATGAGCAGTTCTTC
. | TRBJ2-2 | . | TRBV4-1 | CASSQEKLGIGELFF | TGCGCCAGCAGCCAAGAGAAGCTCGGTATCGGGGAGCTGTTTTTT
few | TRBJ2-7 | TRBD1 | TRBV27 | CASSLDRARVSEQYF | TGTGCCAGCAGTTTGGACAGGGCTAGGGTCTCCGAGCAGTACTTC
. | TRBJ2-3 | . | TRBV18 | CASSPPSGSTNTQYF | TGTGCCAGCTCACCACCGAGCGGCTCCACAAATACGCAGTATTTT
. | TRBJ2-7 | . | TRBV7-9 | CASSLEGRPYEQYF | TGTGCCAGCAGCTTGGAGGGGCGACCCTACGAGCAGTACTTC
. | TRBJ2-3 | . | TRBV7-8 | CASSLGGDTDTQYF | TGTGCCAGCAGCTTAGGGGGAGACACAGATACGCAGTATTTT
. | TRBJ2-3 | TRBD2 | TRBV5-1 | CASSLVPSGRTDTQYF | TGCGCCAGCAGCTTGGTGCCTAGCGGGAGAACAGATACGCAGTATTTT
. | TRBJ2-1 | . | TRBV5-1 | CASSMRGGRGLGSEQFF | TGCGCCAGCAGCATGAGGGGGGGGAGAGGACTAGGATCTGAGCAGTTCTTC
few | TRBJ2-1 | TRBD1 | TRBV28 | CASPPGQGFDEQFF | TGTGCCAGTCCCCCGGGACAGGGATTTGATGAGCAGTTCTTC
once | TRBJ2-7 | TRBD1 | TRBV9 | CASSVAWGTGYEQYF | TGTGCCAGCAGCGTAGCGTGGGGGACAGGCTACGAGCAGTACTTC
few | TRBJ2-1 | TRBD2 | TRBV14 | CASSALEGLAGADEQFF | TGTGCCAGCAGCGCTCTTGAGGGACTAGCGGGGGCGGATGAGCAGTTCTTC
few | TRBJ2-1 | TRBD2 | TRBV7-3 | CASSLGTSNEQFF | TGTGCCAGCAGCTTAGGGACTAGCAATGAGCAGTTCTTC
few | TRBJ2-7 | TRBD1 | TRBV7-9 | CASSLDGTGYVQYF | TGTGCCAGCAGCTTAGACGGGACAGGGTATGTGCAGTACTTC
few | TRBJ2-3 | TRBD1 | TRBV2 | CASRKGWGQGATDTQYF | TGTGCCAGCCGAAAAGGGTGGGGACAGGGCGCTACAGATACGCAGTATTTT
few | TRBJ2-3 | TRBD2 | TRBV28 | CASSHAGLAGHRQGVKYF | TGTGCCAGCAGTCACGCCGGACTAGCGGGACACCGCCAGGGAGTGAAGTATTTT
few | TRBJ2-7 | TRBD1 | TRBV25-1 | CASSDPGQGGYEQYF | TGTGCCAGCAGTGATCCGGGACAGGGTGGATACGAGCAGTACTTC
medium-sized | TRBJ2-2 | . | TRBV4-1 | CASSQAGVDTGELFF | TGCGCCAGCAGCCAAGCGGGAGTGGACACCGGGGAGCTGTTTTTT
once | TRBJ2-3 | . | TRBV20-1 | CSAYTPDTQYF | TGCAGTGCTTACACGCCAGATACGCAGTATTTT
. | TRBJ2-7 | . | TRBV7-3 | CASSPQGGREQYF | TGTGCCAGCAGCCCCCAAGGGGGAAGGGAACAGTACTTC
few | TRBJ2-7 | TRBD1 | TRBV29-1 | CSVVITGDRQQYF | TGCAGCGTTGTTATCACAGGGGATCGGCAGCAGTACTTC
. | TRBJ1-2 | . | TRBV5-4 | CASSLAQGLKHNYGYTF | TGTGCCAGCAGCTTGGCTCAGGGCCTAAAGCACAACTATGGCTACACCTTC
few | TRBJ2-2 | . | TRBV14 | CASSLAFSLRGTGELFF | TGTGCCAGCAGCCTTGCCTTTTCCCTCCGGGGCACCGGGGAGCTGTTTTTT
few | TRBJ2-5 | . | TRBV20-1 | CSARSRETQYF | TGCAGTGCTAGGTCCCGGGAGACCCAGTACTTC
few | TRBJ2-5 | . | TRBV6-1 | CASSLHKYGETQYF | TGTGCCAGCAGCTTGCACAAATATGGAGAGACCCAGTACTTC
. | TRBJ2-7 | . | TRBV7-9 | CASSFRTGSIPYEQYF | TGTGCCAGCAGCTTCCGAACAGGGTCGATACCCTACGAGCAGTACTTC
. | TRBJ2-7 | . | TRBV5-6 | CASSFSWSGNYEQYF | TGTGCCAGCAGCTTTAGCTGGTCAGGGAATTACGAGCAGTACTTC
few | TRBJ2-7 | TRBD2 | TRBV9 | CASSPTPAGTYEQYF | TGTGCCAGCAGCCCAACCCCAGCGGGGACCTACGAGCAGTACTTC
. | TRBJ2-1 | TRBD2 | TRBV5-8 | CASSLRTSGSNEQFF | TGTGCCAGCAGCTTGAGGACTAGCGGGAGCAATGAGCAGTTCTTC
. | TRBJ2-2 | . | TRBV7-2 | CASSPRTVTNTGELFF | TGTGCCAGCAGCCCCCGGACAGTAACGAACACCGGGGAGCTGTTTTTT
. | TRBJ2-7 | TRBD1 | TRBV2 | CASRDTGGYEQYF | TGTGCCAGCAGGGACACAGGGGGCTACGAGCAGTACTTC
. | TRBJ1-1 | . | TRBV6-1 | CASRTGISMNTEAFF | TGTGCCAGCCGTACAGGGATAAGCATGAACACTGAAGCTTTCTTT
. | TRBJ1-1 | TRBD1 | TRBV7-2 | CASRPQGQGGSTEAFF | TGTGCCAGCAGACCTCAAGGACAGGGAGGAAGCACTGAAGCTTTCTTT
once | TRBJ1-5 | . | TRBV11-2 | CASSWGGGGGNQPQHF | TGTGCCAGCAGCTGGGGAGGCGGGGGGGGCAATCAGCCCCAGCATTTT
few | TRBJ2-1 | . | TRBV18 | CASSPQSGVGNEQFF | TGTGCCAGCTCACCACAGTCGGGAGTCGGCAATGAGCAGTTCTTC
few | TRBJ2-7 | TRBD1 | TRBV29-1 | CSVVGQGYEQYF | TGCAGCGTCGTCGGACAGGGCTACGAGCAGTACTTC
. | TRBJ1-1 | . | TRBV5-1 | CASRYWGDTEAFF | TGCGCCAGCAGGTATTGGGGAGATACTGAAGCTTTCTTT
few | TRBJ1-2 | . | TRBV18 | CASSPEEYYGYTF | TGTGCCAGCTCACCTGAGGAGTACTATGGCTACACCTTC
. | TRBJ2-5 | . | TRBV5-1 | CASSFQRQETQYF | TGCGCCAGCAGCTTTCAGCGCCAAGAGACCCAGTACTTC
few | TRBJ2-6 | . | TRBV7-8 | CASSLARGILSGANVLTF | TGTGCCAGCAGCTTAGCGCGGGGTATCCTCTCTGGGGCCAACGTCCTGACTTTC
. | TRBJ2-5 | . | TRBV7-8 | CASSKRQDDQETQYF | TGTGCCAGCAGCAAACGACAGGACGATCAGGAGACCCAGTACTTC
. | TRBJ2-2 | TRBD1 | TRBV7-8 | CASSLFSAGGVGGELFF | TGTGCCAGCAGCTTATTTTCCGCAGGGGGCGTTGGCGGGGAGCTGTTTTTT
. | TRBJ2-4 | TRBD1 | TRBV7-3 | CASSLRQGSNIQYF | TGTGCCAGCAGCTTAAGACAGGGATCAAACATTCAGTACTTC
. | TRBJ2-7 | TRBD2 | TRBV28 | CASTLTSFGYEQYF | TGTGCCAGCACCCTGACTAGCTTTGGGTACGAGCAGTACTTC